These 18 T cell receptor beta chains were all obtained from the same sample, sequenced in a study of shared clonotypes between healthy human individuals. The assay was immunoSEQ multiplex PCR, and TCRdb's table has in-frame clones only and misses some. The sample carries more than 80,000 clones, roughly two thirds recorded once. Sequencing used memory CD8+ T cells sorted from blood. Described subset: CD45RO+ cells pooled with CCR7-negative TemRA cells. The source is a man younger than 45 in good health.

V and J are TRBV5-1 and TRBJ1-2, with D hard to call. The CDR3 contains 13 residues. Trimming took off 5 bases at V and 1 base at J, with 9 bases between the two ends. Germline V gene lookup returns CDR1 SGHRS and CDR2 YFSETQ. In DNA, the CDR3 is TGCGCCAGCAGGGAGTCTAATAACTATGGCTACACCTTC. Translating gives CASRESNNYGYTF.

The chain has TRBV5-6 and TRBJ2-3; D unresolved. The CDR3 covers 16 residues. Trimming left V 1 base short and J 1 base short, with 13 bases between. Germline assignment: CDR1 SGHDT and CDR2 YYEEEE. The CDR3 spells CASSLLPRRGTDTQYF. CDR3 coding DNA: TGTGCCAGCAGCTTGTTACCTAGGAGAGGCACAGATACGCAGTATTTT.

This clone appeared many times. V and J are TRBV28 and TRBJ2-2, with TRBD1 as a possible D gene (5 bases). The CDR3 is 19 amino acids. Germline V gene lookup returns CDR1 MDHEN and CDR2 SYDVKM. V was pared by 6 bases and J by 2 bases, with 25 bases between. In DNA, the CDR3 is TGTGCCAGCAGCCCCACCCCAGGGCGAAATTACCCTAACACCGGGGAGCTGTTTTTT. As protein: CASSPTPGRNYPNTGELFF.

The V and J genes are TRBV7-3 and TRBJ2-7; possibly TRBD2 for D (6 bases). CDR1 SGHTA and CDR2 FQGTGA come from the germline V gene. This CDR3 comprises 13 residues. V lost 5 bases, J lost 0 bases, and 8 bases lay in between. Here the CDR3 reads CASSPGLSYEQYF. The CDR3 DNA reads TGTGCCAGCAGCCCGGGACTCTCCTACGAGCAGTACTTC.

This chain uses TRBV6-4 with TRBJ2-7, with D hard to call. The length of the CDR3 is 10 residues. Per the germline V gene, CDR1 is MRHNA and CDR2 is SNTAGT. V was clipped by 6 bases and J by 2 bases, with 2 bases between them. The CDR3 protein is CASRPYEQYF. The CDR3 DNA follows: TGTGCCAGCAGGCCCTACGAGCAGTACTTC.

This clone was counted once. The chain carries TRBV28 and TRBJ2-7; D remains unclear. Germline V gene sequence: CDR1 MDHEN, CDR2 SYDVKM. V was pared by 4 bases and J by 4 bases, with 17 bases between. CDR3 length: 15 amino acids. The CDR3 reads CASSYGRWLIYEQYF. DNA for the CDR3: TGTGCCAGCAGTTACGGACGGTGGTTAATTTACGAGCAGTACTTC.

This chain connects TRBV14 to TRBJ1-2, with TRBD1 as a possible D gene (6 bases). Germline-derived CDR1 and CDR2 are SGHDN and FVKESK. The V and J ends lost 4 bases and 1 base respectively, with 10 bases between them. The CDR3 is 14 residues long. Written as DNA, the CDR3 is TGTGCCAGCAGCCCGGGACATATTAACTATGGCTACACCTTC. Protein product: CASSPGHINYGYTF. Full variable domain (remainder filled in from reference TRBV14 and TRBJ1-2): EAGVTQFPSHSVIEKGQTVTLRCDPISGHDNLYWYRRVMGKEIKFLLHFVKESKQDESGMPNNRFLAERTGGTYSTLKVQPAELEDSGVYFCASSPGHINYGYTFGSGTRLTVV.

This clone was counted once. V gene TRBV7-2 combines with J gene TRBJ2-7, with TRBD1 as a possible D gene (5 bases). The CDR3 is made up of 14 amino acids. Trimming cost V 5 bases and J 3 bases, with 14 bases left between them. Germline assignment: CDR1 SGHTA and CDR2 FQGNSA. CDR3 amino acids: CASSPAAGLYEQYF. The CDR3 coding sequence is TGTGCCAGCAGCCCCGCAGCAGGGCTCTACGAGCAGTACTTC. Full variable domain (remainder filled in from reference TRBV7-2 and TRBJ2-7): GAGVSQSPSNKVTEKGKDVELRCDPISGHTALYWYRQSLGQGLEFLIYFQGNSAPDKSGLPSDRFSAERTGGSVSTLTIQRTQQEDSAVYLCASSPAAGLYEQYFGPGTRLTVT.

The chain has TRBV6-5 and TRBJ2-7; TRBD2 aligns across 9 bases. The CDR3 is made up of 14 amino acids. Losses at the gene ends were 6 bases for V and 0 bases for J; bases not matched to a gene: 3. CDR1 and CDR2 from the germline V gene are MNHEY and SVGAGI. CDR3: CASSLGLASYEQYF. The DNA for the CDR3 is TGTGCCAGCAGCCTGGGACTAGCCTCCTACGAGCAGTACTTC.

The chain is built from TRBV7-9 and TRBJ2-2, with 7 bases fitting TRBD2. Germline trimming cut 5 bases from V and 1 base from J; bases unmatched to any gene: 10. The CDR3 length is 17 residues. The germline V gene has CDR1 SEHNR and CDR2 FQNEAQ (reference sequence). Here the CDR3 reads CASSPRAAGVNTGELFF. The DNA of the CDR3 is TGTGCCAGCAGCCCTAGGGCCGCGGGAGTGAACACCGGGGAGCTGTTTTTT.

The chain joins TRBV27 to TRBJ1-1, with D maybe TRBD1 (6 bases). Germline V CDR1 and CDR2: MNHEY, SMNVEV (reference sequence). The CDR3 is 16 amino acids. The V end was cut by 6 bases, the J end by 0 bases, with 17 bases between. The CDR3 spells CASRDGTSTVNTEAFF. CDR3 nucleotides: TGTGCCAGCAGGGATGGGACAAGCACCGTGAACACTGAAGCTTTCTTT.

V gene TRBV5-8 combines with J gene TRBJ2-1; D tentatively reads TRBD1 or TRBD2 (6 bases each). V lost 4 bases, J lost 7 bases, and 18 bases lay in between. The germline CDR1 and CDR2 sequences are SGHTS and YDEGEE. CDR3 length: 15 amino acids. The CDR3 protein is CASSVDRKRGNEQFF. As DNA, the CDR3 is TGTGCCAGCAGCGTAGACAGGAAACGGGGGAATGAGCAGTTCTTC.

V gene TRBV28 combines with J gene TRBJ1-2, with D tentatively TRBD1 (6 bases). The V gene's germline CDR1 is MDHEN and CDR2 SYDVKM. CDR3 length: 13 residues. Deletions cut 6 bases from V and 3 bases from J, with 11 bases between. CDR3 region: CASSAQGYYGYTF. CDR3 DNA sequence: TGTGCCAGCAGCGCACAGGGCTACTATGGCTACACCTTC.

The V gene is TRBV29-1, the J gene TRBJ2-7; D is perhaps TRBD2 (5 bases). CDR1 and CDR2 from the germline V gene are SQVTM and ANQGSEA. The CDR3 runs 11 residues. Between the trimmed V and J ends, which lost 4 bases and 3 bases, there was a span of 7 bases. CDR3 region: CSVGSGYEQYF. As DNA, the CDR3 is TGCAGCGTTGGGAGCGGCTACGAGCAGTACTTC.

V gene TRBV5-4 combines with J gene TRBJ2-5; 8 bases align to TRBD2. V shed 0 bases and J 5 bases; nucleotides not matched to a gene: 6. The CDR3 is 15 amino acids. Germline CDR1 reads SGHNT; CDR2 reads YYREEE (reference sequence). In DNA form, the CDR3 reads TGTGCCAGCAGCTTGGCCACGGGAGGGGGGGAGACCCAGTACTTC. Protein product: CASSLATGGGETQYF.

The J gene is TRBJ2-7, the V gene TRBV4-2, with TRBD1 as a possible D gene (5 bases). CDR1 is LGHNA and CDR2 is YNFKEQ in the germline V gene. The CDR3 sequence is 13 residues long. V shed 0 bases and J shed 2 bases, with 5 bases lying between them. In nucleotides, the CDR3 is TGTGCCAGCAGCCAAGAACAGGCCTACGAGCAGTACTTC. Protein sequence: CASSQEQAYEQYF.

This rearrangement joins TRBV18 to TRBJ2-2; 7 bases fit TRBD1. The CDR3 totals 16 residues. After removal of 3 bases from V and 3 bases from J, the junction contained 7 bases not matched to a gene. Germline CDR1 reads KGHSH; CDR2 reads LQKENI. CDR3 nucleotides: TGTGCCAGCTCACCCTTACGGGACAGACACACCGGGGAGCTGTTTTTT. Its protein product is CASSPLRDRHTGELFF. Combining the CDR3 with reference TRBV18 and TRBJ2-2 gives the whole variable domain NAGVMQNPRHLVRRRGQEARLRCSPMKGHSHVYWYRQLPEEGLKFMVYLQKENIIDESGMPKERFSAEFPKEGPSILRIQQVVRGDSAAYFCASSPLRDRHTGELFFGEGSRLTVL.

This clone was seen at least ten times. V is TRBV27 and J is TRBJ2-1; weak D call: TRBD2 (5 bases). The CDR3 contains 14 residues. Trimming cost V 5 bases and J 8 bases, with 16 bases left between them. CDR1 and CDR2 (germline): MNHEY, SMNVEV (reference sequence). The CDR3 sequence is CASSQLDIEDEQFF. For the CDR3, the DNA is TGTGCCAGCAGTCAACTAGATATAGAGGATGAGCAGTTCTTC.